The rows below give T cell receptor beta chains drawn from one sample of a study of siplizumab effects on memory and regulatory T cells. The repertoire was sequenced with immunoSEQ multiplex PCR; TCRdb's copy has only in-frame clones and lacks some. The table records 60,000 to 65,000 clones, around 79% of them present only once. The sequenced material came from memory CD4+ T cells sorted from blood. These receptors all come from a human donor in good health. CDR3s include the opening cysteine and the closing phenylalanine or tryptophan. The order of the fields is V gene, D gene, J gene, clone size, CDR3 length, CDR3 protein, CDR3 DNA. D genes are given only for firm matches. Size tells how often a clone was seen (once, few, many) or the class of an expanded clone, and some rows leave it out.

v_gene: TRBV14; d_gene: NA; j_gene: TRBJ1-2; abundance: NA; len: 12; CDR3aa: CASSPTQFGYTF; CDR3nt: TGTGCCAGCAGCCCTACTCAATTCGGCTACACCTTC
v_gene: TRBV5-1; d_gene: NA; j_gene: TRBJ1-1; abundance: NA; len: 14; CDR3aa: CASSLGNGNTEAFF; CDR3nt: TGCGCCAGCAGCTTGGGTAACGGGAACACTGAAGCTTTCTTT
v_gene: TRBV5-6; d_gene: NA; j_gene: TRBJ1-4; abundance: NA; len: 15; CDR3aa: CASSLFRRSNEKLFF; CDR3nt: TGTGCCAGCAGCTTATTTCGCAGGAGCAATGAAAAACTGTTTTTT
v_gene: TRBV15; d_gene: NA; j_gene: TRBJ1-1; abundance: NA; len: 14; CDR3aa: CATSRDTVNTEAFF; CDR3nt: TGTGCCACCAGCAGAGATACAGTGAACACTGAAGCTTTCTTT
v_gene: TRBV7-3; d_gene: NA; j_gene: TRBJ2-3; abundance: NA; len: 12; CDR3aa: CASRGGTDTQYF; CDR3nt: TGTGCCAGCAGGGGGGGTACAGATACGCAGTATTTT
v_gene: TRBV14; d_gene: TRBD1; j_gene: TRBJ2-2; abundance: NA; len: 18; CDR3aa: CASSLTYPGQGDTGELFF; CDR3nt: TGTGCCAGCAGCCTAACTTACCCGGGACAGGGTGACACCGGGGAGCTGTTTTTT
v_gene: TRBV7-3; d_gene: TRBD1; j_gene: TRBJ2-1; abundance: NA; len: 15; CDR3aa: CASSLGQGPYNEQFF; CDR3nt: TGTGCCAGCAGCTTAGGACAGGGCCCCTACAATGAGCAGTTCTTC
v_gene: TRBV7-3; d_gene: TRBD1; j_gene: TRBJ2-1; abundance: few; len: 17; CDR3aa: CASSPGPGTGIYNEQFF; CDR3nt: TGTGCCAGCAGCCCAGGCCCCGGGACAGGGATCTACAATGAGCAGTTCTTC
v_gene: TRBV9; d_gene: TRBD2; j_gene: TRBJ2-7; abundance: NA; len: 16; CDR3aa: CASSAYSRTSDYEQYF; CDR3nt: TGTGCCAGCAGCGCCTATTCCCGGACTAGCGACTACGAGCAGTACTTC
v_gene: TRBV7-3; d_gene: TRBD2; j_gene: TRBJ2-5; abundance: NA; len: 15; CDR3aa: CASSLSGRALETQYF; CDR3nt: TGTGCCAGCAGCTTGTCAGGGAGGGCCTTAGAGACCCAGTACTTC
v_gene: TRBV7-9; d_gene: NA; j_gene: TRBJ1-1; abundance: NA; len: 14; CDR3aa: CASSFAQGGTEAFF; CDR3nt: TGTGCCAGCAGCTTCGCGCAGGGTGGGACTGAAGCTTTCTTT
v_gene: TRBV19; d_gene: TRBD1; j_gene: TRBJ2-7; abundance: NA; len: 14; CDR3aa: CASSTDRASYEQYF; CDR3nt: TGTGCCAGTAGTACCGACAGGGCCTCCTACGAGCAGTACTTC
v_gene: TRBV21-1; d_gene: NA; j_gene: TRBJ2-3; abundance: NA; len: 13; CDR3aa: CASTDPRSDTQYF; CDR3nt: TGTGCCAGCACGGACCCAAGATCAGATACGCAGTATTTT
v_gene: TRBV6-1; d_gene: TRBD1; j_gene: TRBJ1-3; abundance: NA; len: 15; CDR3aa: CASRLDRGSGNTIYF; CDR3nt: TGTGCCAGCAGACTGGACAGGGGCTCTGGAAACACCATATATTTT
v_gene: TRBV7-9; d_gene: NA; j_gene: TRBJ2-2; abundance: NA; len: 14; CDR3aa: CASRPTGLGGELFF; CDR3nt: TGTGCCAGCAGGCCCACAGGGTTGGGCGGGGAGCTGTTTTTT
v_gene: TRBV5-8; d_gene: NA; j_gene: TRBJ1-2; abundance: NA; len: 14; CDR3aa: CASSLGWALGGYTF; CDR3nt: TGTGCCAGCAGCTTGGGATGGGCCCTTGGGGGCTACACCTTC
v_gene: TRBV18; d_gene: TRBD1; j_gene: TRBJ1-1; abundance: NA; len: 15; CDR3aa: CASSPTRTGPTEAFF; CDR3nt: TGTGCCAGCTCACCTACTAGGACAGGGCCCACTGAAGCTTTCTTT
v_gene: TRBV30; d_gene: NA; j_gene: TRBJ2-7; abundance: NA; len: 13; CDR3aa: CAWSSNLPYEQYF; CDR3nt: TGTGCCTGGAGCTCAAATCTTCCCTACGAGCAGTACTTC
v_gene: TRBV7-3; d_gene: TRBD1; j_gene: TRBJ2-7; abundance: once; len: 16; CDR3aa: CASSLPTGNRSYEQYF; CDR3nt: TGTGCCAGCAGCCTCCCGACAGGGAATAGGTCCTACGAGCAGTACTTC
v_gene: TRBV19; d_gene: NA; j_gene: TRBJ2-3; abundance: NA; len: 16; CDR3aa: CASSITPGLHTDTQYF; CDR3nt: TGTGCCAGTAGTATAACTCCAGGTCTCCACACAGATACGCAGTATTTT
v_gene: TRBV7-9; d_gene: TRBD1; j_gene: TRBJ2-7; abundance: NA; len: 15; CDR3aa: CASSQGTGASYEQYF; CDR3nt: TGTGCCAGCAGCCAGGGGACAGGGGCCTCCTACGAGCAGTACTTC
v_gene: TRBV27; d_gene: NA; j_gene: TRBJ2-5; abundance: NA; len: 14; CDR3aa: CASSLSGSAGTQYF; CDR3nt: TGTGCCAGCAGTTTGTCTGGCTCCGCCGGGACCCAGTACTTC
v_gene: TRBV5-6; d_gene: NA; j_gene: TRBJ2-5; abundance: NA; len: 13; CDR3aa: CASSGTSFWTQYF; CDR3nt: TGTGCCAGCAGCGGCACTAGCTTTTGGACCCAGTACTTC
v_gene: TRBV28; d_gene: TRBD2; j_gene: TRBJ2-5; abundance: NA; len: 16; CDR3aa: CASRLPGLAMAETQYF; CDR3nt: TGTGCCAGCAGGCTCCCGGGACTAGCGATGGCGGAGACCCAGTACTTC
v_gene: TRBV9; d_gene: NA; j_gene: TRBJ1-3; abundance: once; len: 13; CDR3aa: CASSPLSGNTIYF; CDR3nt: TGTGCCAGCAGCCCCCTATCTGGAAACACCATATATTTT
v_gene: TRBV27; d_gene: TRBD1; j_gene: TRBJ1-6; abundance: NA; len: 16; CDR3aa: CASSWTGGSYNSPLHF; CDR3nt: TGTGCCAGCAGTTGGACAGGGGGCTCTTATAATTCACCCCTCCACTTT
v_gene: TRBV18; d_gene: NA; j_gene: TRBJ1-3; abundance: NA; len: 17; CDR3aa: CASSPNGQGGPGNTIYF; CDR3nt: TGTGCCAGCTCACCAAACGGACAAGGGGGACCTGGAAACACCATATATTTT
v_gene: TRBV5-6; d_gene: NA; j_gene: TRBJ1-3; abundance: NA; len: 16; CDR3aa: CASSDGLGNSGNTIYF; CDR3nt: TGTGCCAGCAGCGATGGGCTTGGCAACTCTGGAAACACCATATATTTT
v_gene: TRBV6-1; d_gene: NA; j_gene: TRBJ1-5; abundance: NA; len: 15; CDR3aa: CASSEGQSSNQPQHF; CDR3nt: TGTGCCAGCAGTGAAGGACAGAGTAGCAATCAGCCCCAGCATTTT
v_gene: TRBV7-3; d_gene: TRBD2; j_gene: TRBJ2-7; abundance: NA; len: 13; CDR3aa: CASSLGREGEQYF; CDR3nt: TGTGCCAGCAGCTTAGGCAGGGAGGGCGAGCAGTACTTC
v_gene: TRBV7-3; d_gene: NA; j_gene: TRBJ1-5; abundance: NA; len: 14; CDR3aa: CASSTGGGNQPQHF; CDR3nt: TGTGCCAGCAGCACCGGGGGAGGCAATCAGCCCCAGCATTTT
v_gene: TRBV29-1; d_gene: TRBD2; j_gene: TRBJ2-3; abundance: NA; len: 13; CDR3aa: CSWQGLVSDTQYF; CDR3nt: TGCAGCTGGCAGGGACTAGTTTCAGATACGCAGTATTTT
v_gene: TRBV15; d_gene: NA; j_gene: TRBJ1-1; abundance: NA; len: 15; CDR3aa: CATSRGQQGWTEAFF; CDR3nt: TGTGCCACCAGCAGGGGACAACAGGGTTGGACTGAAGCTTTCTTT
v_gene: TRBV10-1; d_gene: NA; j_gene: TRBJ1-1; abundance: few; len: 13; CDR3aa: CASSSRRGSEAFF; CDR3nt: TGCGCCAGCAGTAGTCGCAGAGGGTCTGAAGCTTTCTTT
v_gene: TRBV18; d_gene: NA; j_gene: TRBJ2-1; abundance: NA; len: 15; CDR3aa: CASSPGGPANNEQFF; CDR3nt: TGTGCCAGCTCACCAGGGGGCCCAGCCAACAATGAGCAGTTCTTC
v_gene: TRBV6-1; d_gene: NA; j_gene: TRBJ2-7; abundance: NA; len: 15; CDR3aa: CASSEERAPPYEQYF; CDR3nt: TGTGCCAGCAGTGAAGAACGGGCGCCCCCCTACGAGCAGTACTTC
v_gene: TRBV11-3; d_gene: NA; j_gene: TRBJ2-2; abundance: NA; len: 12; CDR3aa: CASSLEAGELFF; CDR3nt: TGTGCCAGCAGCTTAGAGGCCGGGGAGCTGTTTTTT
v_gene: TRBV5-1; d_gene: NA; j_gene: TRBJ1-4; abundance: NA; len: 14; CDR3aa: CASTPGPQNEKLFF; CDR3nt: TGCGCCAGCACCCCTGGGCCCCAGAATGAAAAACTGTTTTTT
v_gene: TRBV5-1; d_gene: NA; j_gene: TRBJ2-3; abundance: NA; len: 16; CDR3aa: CASIDRYEGSTDTQYF; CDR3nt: TGCGCCAGCATAGATCGGTATGAGGGAAGCACAGATACGCAGTATTTT
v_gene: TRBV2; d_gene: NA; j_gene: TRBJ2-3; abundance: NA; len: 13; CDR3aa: CASDPGGGHTQYF; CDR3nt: TGTGCCAGCGACCCAGGGGGGGGACATACGCAGTATTTT
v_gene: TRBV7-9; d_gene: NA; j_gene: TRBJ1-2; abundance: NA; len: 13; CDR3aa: CASSLTDNYGYTF; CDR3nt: TGTGCCAGCAGCTTGACAGACAACTATGGCTACACCTTC
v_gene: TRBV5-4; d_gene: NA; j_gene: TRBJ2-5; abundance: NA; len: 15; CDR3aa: CASSLMDRAKETQYF; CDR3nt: TGTGCCAGCAGCTTGATGGACAGAGCCAAAGAGACCCAGTACTTC
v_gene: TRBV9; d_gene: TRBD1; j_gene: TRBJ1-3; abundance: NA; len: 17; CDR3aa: CASSPGQETFSGNTIYF; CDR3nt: TGTGCCAGCAGCCCTGGACAGGAAACCTTCTCTGGAAACACCATATATTTT
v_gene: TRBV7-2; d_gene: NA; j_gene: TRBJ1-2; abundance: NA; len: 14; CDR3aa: CASSQPQVPAGYTF; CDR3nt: TGTGCCAGCAGCCAACCACAGGTTCCCGCTGGCTACACCTTC
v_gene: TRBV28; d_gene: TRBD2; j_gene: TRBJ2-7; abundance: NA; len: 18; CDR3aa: CASSRHPGTSGASYEQYF; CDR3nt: TGTGCCAGCAGCCGACACCCCGGGACTAGCGGGGCCTCCTACGAGCAGTACTTC
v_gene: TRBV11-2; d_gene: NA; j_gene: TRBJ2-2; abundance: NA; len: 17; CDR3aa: CASSSNALTANTGELFF; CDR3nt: TGTGCCAGCAGCTCAAATGCCCTCACAGCGAACACCGGGGAGCTGTTTTTT
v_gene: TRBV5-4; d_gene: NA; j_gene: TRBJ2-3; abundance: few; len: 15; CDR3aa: CASSLGGPFLSTQYF; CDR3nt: TGTGCCAGCAGCTTGGGAGGTCCCTTTCTTAGTACGCAGTATTTT
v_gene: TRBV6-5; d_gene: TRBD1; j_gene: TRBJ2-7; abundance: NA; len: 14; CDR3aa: CASRVTGTVYEQYF; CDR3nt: TGTGCCAGCAGGGTGACAGGGACCGTCTACGAGCAGTACTTC
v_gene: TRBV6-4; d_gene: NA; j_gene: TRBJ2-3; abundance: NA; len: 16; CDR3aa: CASSATAGVRTDTQYF; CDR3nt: TGTGCCAGCAGTGCCACCGCAGGCGTCCGCACAGATACGCAGTATTTT
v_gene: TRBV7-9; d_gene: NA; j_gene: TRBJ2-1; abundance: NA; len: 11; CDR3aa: CASSQGYEQFF; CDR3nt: TGTGCCAGCAGTCAGGGATATGAGCAGTTCTTC
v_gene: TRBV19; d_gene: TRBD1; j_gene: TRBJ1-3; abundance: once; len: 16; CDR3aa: CASSLLTGITGNTIYF; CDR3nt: TGTGCCAGTAGTCTTTTGACAGGGATAACAGGAAACACCATATATTTT
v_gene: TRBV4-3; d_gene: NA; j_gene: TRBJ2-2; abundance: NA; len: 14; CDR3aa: CASSHRVSTGELFF; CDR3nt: TGCGCCAGCAGCCACAGGGTGTCCACCGGGGAGCTGTTTTTT
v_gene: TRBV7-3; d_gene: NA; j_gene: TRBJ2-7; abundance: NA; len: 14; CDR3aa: CASSRDHPFYEQYF; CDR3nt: TGTGCCAGCAGCCGAGACCACCCATTCTACGAGCAGTACTTC